Presented here are 15 T cell receptor beta chains from one specimen sequenced in a study of blood T cell repertoires in COVID-19. Libraries were prepared by immunoSEQ multiplex PCR; TCRdb keeps only in-frame clonotypes and omits some of them. Of 200,000 to 250,000 clones listed, 90% are singletons. Sequenced input: PBMCs or T cells enriched from blood (not recorded which). Receptor source: a man under 40 who had been exposed to COVID-19.

The CDR3 reads CASSLVYRDNNEQFF. As DNA, the CDR3 is TGTGCCAGCAGCTTGGTTTATCGGGATAACAATGAGCAGTTCTTC. The chain recombines TRBV5-5 with TRBJ2-1, with D possibly matching TRBD2 (5 bases). V lost 0 bases to trimming and J lost 5 bases, with 12 bases between them. The CDR3 is 15 residues long. In germline, CDR1 is SGHKS, CDR2 YYEKEE (reference sequence).

This clone has more than one count but fewer than ten. The chain combines TRBV3-1 (or the pseudogene TRBV3-2) with TRBJ2-5; 12 nucleotides agree with TRBD2. The germline V gene has CDR1 LGHDT and CDR2 YNNKEL (reference sequence). V gave up 1 base and J gave up 4 bases; unmatched junction bases: 10. There are 18 residues in the CDR3. CDR3 sequence (DNA): TGTGCCAGCAGCCAAGGGGCGGCTAGCGGGGGGGCCAGAGAGACCCAGTACTTC. This codes for CASSQGAASGGARETQYF.

The genes are TRBV7-2 and TRBJ1-2, with D possibly being TRBD1 (5 bases). The CDR3 covers 14 residues. The V and J ends lost 1 base and 3 bases respectively, with 9 bases between them. CDR1 is SGHTA and CDR2 is FQGNSA in the germline V gene. The CDR3 DNA reads as TGTGCCAGCAGCTTAGAAGGGGCCGACTATGGCTACACCTTC. Amino acids: CASSLEGADYGYTF.

This clone was picked up one time. V gene TRBV11-2 combines with J gene TRBJ2-7; 7 bases align to TRBD1. This CDR3 contains 15 residues. CDR1 is SGHAT, CDR2 FQNNGV, per germline. J was trimmed by 4 bases and V by 5 bases; bases with no gene match: 11. CDR3 DNA: TGTGCCAGCAGCCCCAACCCAAAGGGGGCTTACGAGCAGTACTTC. Protein product: CASSPNPKGAYEQYF.

V gene TRBV6-1 combines with J gene TRBJ2-7; 9 bases map to TRBD1. The CDR3 is made up of 14 amino acids. J lost 5 bases, V lost 1 base, and 3 bases had no gene match. CDR1 is MNHNS and CDR2 is SASEGT in the germline V gene. Here the CDR3 DNA reads TGTGCCAGCAGTGAAGAAGGGACAGGGCACGAGCAGTACTTC. Encoded protein: CASSEEGTGHEQYF.

The J gene is TRBJ2-7, the V gene TRBV4-2, with D perhaps matching TRBD2 (6 bases). CDR1 and CDR2 (germline): LGHNA, YNFKEQ. CDR3 size: 13 residues. The V and J ends lost 4 bases and 6 bases respectively, with 13 bases between them. CDR3 sequence (DNA): TGTGCCAGCAGCCCTTTGCGGGACGGCGAGCAGTACTTC. Its protein is CASSPLRDGEQYF.

This chain joins TRBV6-6 and TRBJ1-6, with 8 nucleotides matching TRBD1. The CDR3 has 15 residues. With 8 bases clipped from V and 7 bases from J, the junction kept 10 bases outside the gene matches. Germline CDR1 and CDR2: MNHNY and SVGAGI (reference sequence). CDR3 in DNA: TGTGCCAGCGGAGTAAAGGACAGGGCCAATTCACCCCTCCACTTT. Translating it yields CASGVKDRANSPLHF.

The rearrangement uses TRBV7-2 and TRBJ1-1; the D is unclear. Germline V gives CDR1 SGHTA, CDR2 FQGNSA. V lost 2 bases and J lost 0, with 7 bases in between. CDR3 length equals 14 residues. The CDR3 loop is CASSLIDLNTEAFF. In DNA form, the CDR3 reads TGTGCCAGCAGCTTAATAGACTTGAACACTGAAGCTTTCTTT.

The chain links TRBV21-1 to TRBJ1-4. TRBV21-1 is termed a pseudogene. This CDR3 spans 13 amino acids. The CDR3 region has the DNA TGTGCCAGCAACTACGGAACTAATGAAAAACTGTTTTTT. Translating gives CASNYGTNEKLFF.

This chain uses TRBV11-2 with TRBJ2-7, with TRBD2 identical over 11 bases. The CDR3 runs 17 residues. The V segment lost 3 bases and the J segment 1 base; nucleotides outside the gene matches: 8. Germline CDR1 and CDR2: SGHAT and FQNNGV. The CDR3: CASSFISGLADSYEQYF. In DNA, the CDR3 is TGTGCCAGCAGCTTCATCTCGGGACTAGCGGATTCCTACGAGCAGTACTTC.

The chain is built from TRBV5-8 and TRBJ2-1; TRBD1 agrees at 8 bases. In germline, CDR1 is SGHTS, CDR2 YDEGEE. CDR3 length: 16 residues. J gave up 9 bases and V 6 bases, and 17 bases lay outside the gene matches. The CDR3 reads CASTSRTGMVGSEQFF. The CDR3 DNA reads TGTGCCAGCACCTCCCGGACAGGGATGGTGGGGAGTGAGCAGTTCTTC.

The chain uses TRBV11-2 and TRBJ2-1; D gene unclear. CDR3 length: 11 residues. Trimming removed 5 bases from V and 9 bases from J, with 8 bases in between. Germline V gene lookup returns CDR1 SGHAT and CDR2 FQNNGV. CDR3 sequence reads: CASSPISEQFF. The DNA of the CDR3 is TGTGCCAGCAGCCCTATATCTGAGCAGTTCTTC.

This chain uses TRBV7-8 with TRBJ1-5; D is ambiguous. V was trimmed by 3 bases and J by 5 bases, leaving 14 bases between them. Germline loops: CDR1 SGHVS, CDR2 FQNEAQ. The CDR3 runs 15 residues. CDR3: CASSFSPDNHQPQHF. The CDR3 DNA is TGTGCCAGCAGCTTCTCCCCCGACAATCATCAGCCCCAGCATTTT.

The chain is built from TRBV11-2 and TRBJ2-5; D gene uncertain. The germline V gene has CDR1 SGHAT and CDR2 FQNNGV. Trimming stripped 5 bases from V and 4 bases from J, with 8 bases between. This CDR3 has 12 amino acids. CDR3: CASSLSLETQYF. The CDR3, as DNA: TGTGCCAGCAGCCTGTCACTAGAGACCCAGTACTTC. The full variable domain, its missing parts supplied by reference TRBV11-2 and TRBJ2-5, is EAGVAQSPRYKIIEKRQSVAFWCNPISGHATLYWYQQILGQGPKLLIQFQNNGVVDDSQLPKDRFSAERLKGVDSTLKIQPAKLEDSAVYLCASSLSLETQYFGPGTRLLVL.

The rearrangement uses TRBV27 and TRBJ2-7, with 12 bases lining up with TRBD2. Trimming took 5 bases from V and 5 from J; bases not matched to a gene: 4. CDR3 size: 14 residues. Germline-derived CDR1 and CDR2 are MNHEY and SMNVEV (reference sequence). CDR3 bases: TGTGCCAGCAGTCCCTGGACTAGCGGGGACGAGCAGTACTTC. This sequence encodes CASSPWTSGDEQYF.